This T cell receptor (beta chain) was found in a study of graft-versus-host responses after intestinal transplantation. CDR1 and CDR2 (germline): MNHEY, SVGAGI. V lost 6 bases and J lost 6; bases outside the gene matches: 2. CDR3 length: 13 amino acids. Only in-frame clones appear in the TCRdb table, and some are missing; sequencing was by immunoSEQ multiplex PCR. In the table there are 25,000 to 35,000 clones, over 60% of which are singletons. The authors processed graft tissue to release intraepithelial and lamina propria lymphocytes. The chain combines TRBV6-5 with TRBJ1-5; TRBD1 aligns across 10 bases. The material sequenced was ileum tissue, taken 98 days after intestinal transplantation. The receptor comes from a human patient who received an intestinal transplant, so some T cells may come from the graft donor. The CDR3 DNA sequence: TGTGCCAGCAGCTGGACAGGGGGTCAGCCCCAGCATTTT. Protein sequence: CASSWTGGQPQHF.